This is a list of T cell receptor beta chains from one sample in a study of cytomegalovirus exposure and HLA in healthy donors. The repertoire was sequenced with immunoSEQ multiplex PCR; TCRdb's copy has only in-frame clones and lacks some. This sample yields about 160,000 clones, of which 82% are seen a single time; about 1.6% belongs to the top ten. The specimen sequenced was PBMCs. These receptors all come from a girl between 10 and 17 years old in good health and CMV-seropositive. Each CDR3 is given with its conserved first and last residue. Fields, in order: D gene, V gene, J gene, clone size, CDR3 DNA, CDR3 protein. A D gene is named only where the DNA matches it firmly. Not every row has a clone size; where given, it reads once, few, many or a size class.

D gene: -; V gene: TRBV19; J gene: TRBJ2-1; clone size: few; CDR3 DNA: TGTGCCAGTAGTATAGTCGGCGGCAGCTCCTACAATGAGCAGTTCTTC; CDR3 protein: CASSIVGGSSYNEQFF
D gene: -; V gene: TRBV4-1; J gene: TRBJ2-1; clone size: -; CDR3 DNA: TGCGCCAGCAGCCAAGACCAACTGGCCTACAATGAGCAGTTCTTC; CDR3 protein: CASSQDQLAYNEQFF
D gene: -; V gene: TRBV4-3; J gene: TRBJ2-5; clone size: -; CDR3 DNA: TGCGCCAGCAGCCAAGCTACTGGAGAGACCCAGTACTTC; CDR3 protein: CASSQATGETQYF
D gene: TRBD1; V gene: TRBV30; J gene: TRBJ2-5; clone size: -; CDR3 DNA: TGTGCCTGGAGTCCAGGGACAGGGGCCCTCCAAGAGACCCAGCACTTC; CDR3 protein: CAWSPGTGALQETQHF
D gene: -; V gene: TRBV7-9; J gene: TRBJ2-1; clone size: -; CDR3 DNA: TGTTCCAGCAGCTCCCTAACCCGACGGGACTCCTCCTACAATGAGCAGTTCTTC; CDR3 protein: CSSSSLTRRDSSYNEQFF
D gene: -; V gene: TRBV9; J gene: TRBJ1-4; clone size: once; CDR3 DNA: TGTGCCAGCAGCGTAGCCCCGGGTGCAGGGCGTGAAAAACTGTTTTTT; CDR3 protein: CASSVAPGAGREKLFF
D gene: -; V gene: TRBV5-1; J gene: TRBJ2-7; clone size: -; CDR3 DNA: TGCGCCAGCAGCTTGGATAGGGGTGCATCCTACGAGCAGTACTTC; CDR3 protein: CASSLDRGASYEQYF
D gene: -; V gene: TRBV10-2; J gene: TRBJ2-3; clone size: -; CDR3 DNA: TGCGCCAGCAGTGTGGCAGGGGATTTTAGCACAGATACGCAGTATTTT; CDR3 protein: CASSVAGDFSTDTQYF
D gene: -; V gene: TRBV6-4; J gene: TRBJ2-6; clone size: once; CDR3 DNA: TGTGCCAGCAGTGAGGGGGGCTCTGGGGCCAACGTCCTGACTTTC; CDR3 protein: CASSEGGSGANVLTF
D gene: -; V gene: TRBV5-6; J gene: TRBJ1-1; clone size: -; CDR3 DNA: TGTGCCAGCAGCTTGGTCGGGGTGGCGAACACTGAAGCCTTCTTT; CDR3 protein: CASSLVGVANTEAFF
D gene: TRBD2; V gene: TRBV5-1; J gene: TRBJ2-3; clone size: -; CDR3 DNA: TGCGCCAGCGGAAGAGGCCTCGCTAGCGGGGCAGATACGCAGTATTTT; CDR3 protein: CASGRGLASGADTQYF
D gene: -; V gene: TRBV2; J gene: TRBJ1-5; clone size: -; CDR3 DNA: TGTGCCAGCTGCAGGTATAGCAATCAGCCCCAGCATTTT; CDR3 protein: CASCRYSNQPQHF
D gene: -; V gene: TRBV13; J gene: TRBJ2-1; clone size: -; CDR3 DNA: TGTGCCAGCAGCTTTATGGGAGACAATGAGCAGTTCTTC; CDR3 protein: CASSFMGDNEQFF
D gene: -; V gene: TRBV28; J gene: TRBJ2-3; clone size: once; CDR3 DNA: TGTGCCAGCAGTTCCGGGGGGCTTTCCCCCACAGATACGCAGTATTTT; CDR3 protein: CASSSGGLSPTDTQYF
D gene: -; V gene: TRBV11-2; J gene: TRBJ1-3; clone size: few; CDR3 DNA: TGTGCCAGCAGGTCCCTACCGGGAGCGGGGGAAAACACCATATATTTT; CDR3 protein: CASRSLPGAGENTIYF